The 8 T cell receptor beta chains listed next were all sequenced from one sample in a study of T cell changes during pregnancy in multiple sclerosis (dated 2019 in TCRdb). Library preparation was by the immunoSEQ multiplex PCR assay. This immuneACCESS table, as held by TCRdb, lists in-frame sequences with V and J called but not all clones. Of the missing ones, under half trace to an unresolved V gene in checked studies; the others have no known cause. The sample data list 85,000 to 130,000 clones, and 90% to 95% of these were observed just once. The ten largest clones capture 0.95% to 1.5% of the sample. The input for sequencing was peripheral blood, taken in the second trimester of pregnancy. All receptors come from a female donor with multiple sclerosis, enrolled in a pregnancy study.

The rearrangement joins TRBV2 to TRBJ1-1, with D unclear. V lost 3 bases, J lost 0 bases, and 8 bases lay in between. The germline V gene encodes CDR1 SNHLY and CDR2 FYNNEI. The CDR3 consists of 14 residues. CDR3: CASSEHQLNTEAFF. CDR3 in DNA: TGTGCCAGCAGTGAGCATCAGTTGAACACTGAAGCTTTCTTT.

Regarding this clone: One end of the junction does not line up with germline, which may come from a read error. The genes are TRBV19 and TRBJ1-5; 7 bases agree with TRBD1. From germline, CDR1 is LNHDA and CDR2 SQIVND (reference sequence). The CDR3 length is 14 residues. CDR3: CASSLDRVNQPQHF. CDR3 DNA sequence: TGTGCCAGTAGTCTAGACAGGGTCAATCAGCCCCAGCATTTT.

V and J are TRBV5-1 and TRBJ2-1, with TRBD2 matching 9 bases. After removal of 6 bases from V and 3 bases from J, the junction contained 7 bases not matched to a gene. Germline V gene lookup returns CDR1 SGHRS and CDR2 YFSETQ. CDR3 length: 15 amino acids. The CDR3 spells CASIQTSGSYNEQFF. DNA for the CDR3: TGCGCCAGCATCCAGACTAGCGGAAGCTACAATGAGCAGTTCTTC. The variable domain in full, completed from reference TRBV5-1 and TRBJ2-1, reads KAGVTQTPRYLIKTRGQQVTLSCSPISGHRSVSWYQQTPGQGLQFLFEYFSETQRNKGNFPGRFSGRQFSNSRSEMNVSTLELGDSALYLCASIQTSGSYNEQFFGPGTRLTVL.

In DNA, the CDR3 is TGTGCCAGCAGTTCCCCCCGGGACAGGGGTTCAGTGAACACTGAAGCTTTCTTT. Translated, it gives CASSSPRDRGSVNTEAFF. The J gene is TRBJ1-1, the V gene TRBV27; 10 bases match TRBD1. CDR1 is MNHEY and CDR2 is SMNVEV in the germline V gene (reference sequence). The trim removed 4 bases at V and 0 bases at J, leaving 11 bases unmatched. The CDR3 loop spans 18 amino acids.

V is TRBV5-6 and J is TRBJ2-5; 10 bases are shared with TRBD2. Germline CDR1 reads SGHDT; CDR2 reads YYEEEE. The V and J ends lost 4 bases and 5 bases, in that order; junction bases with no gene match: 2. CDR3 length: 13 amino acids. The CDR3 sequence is CASSKGLAETQYF. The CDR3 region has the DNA TGTGCCAGCAGCAAGGGACTAGCGGAGACCCAGTACTTC.

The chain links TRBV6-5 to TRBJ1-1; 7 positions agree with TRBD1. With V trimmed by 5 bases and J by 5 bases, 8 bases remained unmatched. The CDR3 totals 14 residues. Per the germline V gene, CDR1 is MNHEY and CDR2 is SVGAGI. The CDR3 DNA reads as TGTGCCAGCAGTGACAGGGTAATCGGGACTGAAGCTTTCTTT. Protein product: CASSDRVIGTEAFF.

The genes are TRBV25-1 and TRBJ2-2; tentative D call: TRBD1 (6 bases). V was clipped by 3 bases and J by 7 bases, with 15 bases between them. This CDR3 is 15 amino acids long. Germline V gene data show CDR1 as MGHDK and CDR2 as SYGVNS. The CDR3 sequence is CASSDPRGGSGELFF. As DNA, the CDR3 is TGTGCCAGCAGTGATCCTAGAGGGGGAAGCGGGGAGCTGTTTTTT.

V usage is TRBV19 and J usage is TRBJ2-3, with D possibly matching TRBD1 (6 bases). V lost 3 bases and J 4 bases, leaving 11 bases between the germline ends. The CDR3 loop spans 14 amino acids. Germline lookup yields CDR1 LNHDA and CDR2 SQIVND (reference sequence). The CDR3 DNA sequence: TGTGCCAGTAGTATGGGCAGGGGTCCAGATACGCAGTATTTT. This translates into CASSMGRGPDTQYF.